The rows below give T cell receptor beta chains drawn from one sample of a study of cytomegalovirus exposure and HLA in healthy donors. TCRdb keeps only in-frame clones here, not all; method: immunoSEQ multiplex PCR. Here the sample spans under 100,000 clones, about 78% being singletons. The sequenced sample consisted of PBMCs. The source is a man between 18 and 29 years old in good health and CMV-seropositive. The conserved cysteine and the conserved F or W are not part of the CDR3 here. The size of a clone is reported for some rows only, either as once, few or many, or as a class for expanded clones.

>13|TRBV4-1|few
ASNPRLALDNEQF
>12|TRBV7-7|once
ASSRTSGTDTQY
>10|TRBV9|.
ASSVAGGRQY
>13|TRBV27|.
ASSSQGASVRGYT
>9|TRBV20-1|.
SARAGNGYT
>12|TRBV7-9|.
ASSLEGTGHGYT
>16|TRBV25-1|once
ASSGTWGQGANTGELF
>15|TRBV28|.
ASSSYSGQGTSYGYT
>14|TRBV6-5|once
ASSWSGSYSNYGYT
>10|TRBV5-1|.
ASSIAVDEQF
>12|TRBV29-1|.
SVGRDRGSYEQY
>12|TRBV7-7|once
ASSLAGGYNEQF
>9|TRBV6-5|.
ASSDSYGYT
>11|TRBV6-1|once
ASWKARGYEQY
>13|TRBV6-5|.
ASSYGQGASYEQY
>12|TRBV5-1|.
ASSTGTAEQPQH
>11|TRBV7-9|.
ASSLGTAFEAF
>13|TRBV5-4|.
ASSLKVPVAETQY